The rows below give T cell receptor beta chains drawn from one sample of a study of CD8 T cells in Susac syndrome. TCRdb re-derived calls from the immunoSEQ multiplex PCR reads in MiXCR, one entry per CDR3 protein. Of 150,000 or so distinct CDR3 sequences in the sample, approximately 95% were seen once. Sequencing was performed on CD4+ T cells from PBMCs. These receptors were taken from a human donor with Susac syndrome. Each CDR3 is given with its conserved first and last residue. A D gene is named only where the DNA matches it firmly. A row's size may be missing; if present it is once, few, many or a size class.

TRBJ1-2 TRBV27 - TRBD1 12 TGTGCCAGTACCACAGGGGGAGATGGCTACACCTTC CASTTGGDGYTF
TRBJ2-1 TRBV7-2 - - 15 TGTGCCAGCAGCCCGGCCATATCGACCTACAATGAGCAGTTCTTC CASSPAISTYNEQFF
TRBJ2-5 TRBV5-4 - - 18 TGTGCCAGCCAAACTGGGGGGGGCCCCGGAGGGGTCCAAGAGACCCAGTACTTC CASQTGGGPGGVQETQYF
TRBJ1-5 TRBV9 once TRBD1 15 TGTGCCAGCAGCGCGGCGGGACAGCCCCGGCAGCCCCAGCATTTT CASSAAGQPRQPQHF
TRBJ1-2 TRBV7-9 - TRBD1 14 TGTGCCAGCAGCCTGGACAGGGGGTCGAATGGCTACACCTTC CASSLDRGSNGYTF
TRBJ1-1 TRBV15 - - 17 TGTGCCACCAGCAGAGATCGTAGGCCAGGGAAGAGGACTGAAGCTTTCTTT CATSRDRRPGKRTEAFF
TRBJ2-7 TRBV4-2 few - 14 TGTGCCAGCAGCCAAGATCGGTTAAGCGTAGAGCAGTACTTC CASSQDRLSVEQYF
TRBJ2-2 TRBV19 once - 16 TGTGCCAGTAGGGTTCTAAGGGAAGCGAACACCGGGGAGCTGTTTTTT CASRVLREANTGELFF
TRBJ2-4 TRBV5-1 - TRBD1 15 TGCGCCAGCAGCTTGGACGGCAGGGGGCTGGTCATTCAGTACTTC CASSLDGRGLVIQYF
TRBJ2-4 TRBV20-1 - TRBD2 18 TGCAGTGCCCGGGACTATCGAAGCGGGGAGGGAATACAAAACATTCAGTACTTC CSARDYRSGEGIQNIQYF
TRBJ2-4 TRBV4-1 - - 13 TGCGCCAGCAGCCAAGATTTGAGGAACATTCAGTACTTC CASSQDLRNIQYF
TRBJ2-7 TRBV28 once - 13 TGTGCCAGCAAGAATAGCGGATCCTACGAGCAGTACTTC CASKNSGSYEQYF
TRBJ2-2 TRBV29-1 - TRBD2 16 TGCAGCGTTGAAGGGACTAGCGGTACGAACACCGGGGAGCTGTTTTTT CSVEGTSGTNTGELFF
TRBJ2-3 TRBV20-1 few - 13 TGCAGTGCTGGCCGGGCGCGCACAGATACGCAGTATTTT CSAGRARTDTQYF
TRBJ1-6 TRBV20-1 - - 13 TGCAGTGCCCGACCGGGGGGGCTAACACCCCTCCACTTT CSARPGGLTPLHF
TRBJ2-5 TRBV15 - - 15 TGTGCCACCAGCAGGAGATCGGGGGCGGGTGAGACCCAGTACTTC CATSRRSGAGETQYF
TRBJ2-3 TRBV30 - - 11 TGTGCCTGGATTCAAACAGATACGCAGTATTTT CAWIQTDTQYF
TRBJ2-3 TRBV18 - TRBD1 15 TGTGCCAGCTCACTAGGATCCGGGACAGGGAACCCACCGTATTTT CASSLGSGTGNPPYF
TRBJ2-3 TRBV11-2 - - 18 TGTGCCAGCAGCTTAGGTCATATAGGACTACCAAGCACAGATACGCAGTATTTT CASSLGHIGLPSTDTQYF
TRBJ2-1 TRBV7-3 few TRBD2 17 TGTGCCAGCAGCTTAATAGGACTAGCGGGAGCCGGCAATGAGCAGTTCTTC CASSLIGLAGAGNEQFF
TRBJ2-5 TRBV30 once - 14 TGTGCCTGGAGTGTCACACCGTTTCAAGAGACCCAGTACTTC CAWSVTPFQETQYF
TRBJ2-1 TRBV29-1 once - 10 TGCAGCGTCAGGGTCTATGAGCAGTTCTTC CSVRVYEQFF
TRBJ2-1 TRBV5-1 - - 16 TGCGCCAGCAGCTTCGCACGCGGGGAACCTTGGAATGAGCAGTTCTTC CASSFARGEPWNEQFF
TRBJ2-5 TRBV28 - TRBD1 15 TGTGCCAGCAGTTCTGCCGGGACAGGGATGGGGACCCAGTACTTC CASSSAGTGMGTQYF
TRBJ1-1 TRBV3-1 once - 11 TGTGCCAGCAGCCTCGGCTCTGAAGCTTTCTTT CASSLGSEAFF
TRBJ2-1 TRBV24-1 - - 15 TGTGCCACCAGTGGCACTGGGGTCTCCTACAATGAGCAGTTCTTC CATSGTGVSYNEQFF
TRBJ2-1 TRBV24-1 - - 12 TGTGCCACCAGTGATTTCGTCAATGAGCAGTTCTTC CATSDFVNEQFF
TRBJ1-1 TRBV30 - - 13 TGTGCCTGGAGAGGGGCCTTGAACACTGAAGCTTTCTTT CAWRGALNTEAFF
TRBJ1-1 TRBV25-1 once - 14 TGTGCCAGCAGCTATACGGGGGGGAACACTGAAGCTTTCTTT CASSYTGGNTEAFF
TRBJ2-7 TRBV30 - - 12 TGTGCCTGGACAGGGGCCACCTACGAGCAGTACTTC CAWTGATYEQYF
TRBJ2-7 TRBV19 - TRBD2 19 TGTGCCAGTAGTCCGAGGACTAGCGGGAGAGCGTTGGGGAGCTACGAGCAGTACTTC CASSPRTSGRALGSYEQYF
TRBJ2-3 TRBV7-3 - - 14 TGTGCCAGCAGCCCTTCGACTAGGCGCGATACGCAGTATTTT CASSPSTRRDTQYF
TRBJ2-5 TRBV15 - - 16 TGTGCCACCAGCAGAGATCCGAAACAGGGGAGGGAGACCCAGTACTTC CATSRDPKQGRETQYF
TRBJ1-1 TRBV18 - TRBD1 15 TGTGCCAGCTCACCTATGTCGGGACAGTTCACTGAAGCTTTCTTT CASSPMSGQFTEAFF
TRBJ2-1 TRBV20-1 - TRBD2 15 TGCAGTATAACTAGCGGGGGGCCCTCCTACAATGAGCAGTTCTTC CSITSGGPSYNEQFF
TRBJ2-1 TRBV4-1 - - 13 TGCGCCAGCAGCCAAGATCGCGACTCAAAGGAGTTCTTC CASSQDRDSKEFF
TRBJ1-1 TRBV9 - TRBD1 14 TGTGCCAGCAGCGCGACACAGGGGGGGACTGAAGCTTTCTTT CASSATQGGTEAFF
TRBJ2-7 TRBV18 few - 13 TGTGCCAGCTCACCAAGGACTTCCCACGAGCAGTACTTC CASSPRTSHEQYF
TRBJ2-7 TRBV9 - - 13 TGTGCCAGGGCCGTGAACCGCCGCTACGAGCAGTACTTC CARAVNRRYEQYF
TRBJ2-5 TRBV3-1 - TRBD1 16 TGTGCCAGCAGCGGACCGTGGGACAGCCCAGGGGAGACCCAGTACTTC CASSGPWDSPGETQYF
TRBJ2-5 TRBV4-1 - - 14 TGCGCCAGCAGCCAAGATGGAAAGCAAGAGACCCAGTACTTC CASSQDGKQETQYF
TRBJ2-3 TRBV1 - - 16 TGCACCAGCAGCAGTTATCGTAGCGGTAGCACAGATACGCAGTATTTT CTSSSYRSGSTDTQYF
TRBJ1-4 TRBV5-6 once TRBD1 13 TGTGCCAGCAGCGAGACAGGGGATGAAAAACTGTTTTTT CASSETGDEKLFF
TRBJ2-2 TRBV20-1 - - 14 TGCAGTGCTCCTGGCGGGATCGGCACCGGGGAGCTGTTTTTT CSAPGGIGTGELFF
TRBJ1-6 TRBV20-1 - TRBD1 17 TGCAGTGCTAGGGCCGCAGGGGGAGAGACCTATAATTCACCCCTCCACTTT CSARAAGGETYNSPLHF
TRBJ2-5 TRBV20-1 - - 12 TGCAGTGCTAGAGATAGACGGATGACCCAGTACTTC CSARDRRMTQYF
TRBJ2-1 TRBV5-6 - TRBD2 15 TGTGCCAGCAGCTACGCTAGCGGGATGTACAATGAGCAGTTCTTC CASSYASGMYNEQFF
TRBJ2-5 TRBV29-1 - - 12 TGCAGCGTTACGGGCGGGGCAGAGACCCAGTACTTC CSVTGGAETQYF
TRBJ2-4 TRBV12-3/TRBV12-4 - - 17 TGTGCCAGCAGTTTGAGGGCAAGGAAACTAGCCAAAAACATTCAGTACTTC CASSLRARKLAKNIQYF
TRBJ2-7 TRBV7-8 - - 15 TGTGCCAGCAGCTTAGCGATGTCAGCCTCTGGCGAGCAGTACTTC CASSLAMSASGEQYF
TRBJ2-7 TRBV12-3/TRBV12-4 - - 12 TGTGCCAGCAGTTTTTGGTCCTACGAGCAGTACTTC CASSFWSYEQYF
TRBJ2-2 TRBV18 - TRBD1 15 TGTGCCAGCTCACCGGGACAGGGAGGATCCGGGGAGCTGTTTTTT CASSPGQGGSGELFF
TRBJ1-1 TRBV4-1 - TRBD1 14 TGCGCCAGCAGCTTGAACAGGGGGAACACTGAAGCTTTCTTT CASSLNRGNTEAFF
TRBJ2-3 TRBV20-1 - - 13 TGCAGTGCTAGAGCGGGGGGCACAGATACGCAGTATTTT CSARAGGTDTQYF
TRBJ1-5 TRBV30 - - 14 TGTGCCTGGGGTTCACAATATAGCAATCAGCCCCAGCATTTT CAWGSQYSNQPQHF
TRBJ1-1 TRBV6-5 - - 11 TGTGCCAGCGTGGTGGGGATCGAAGCTTTCTTT CASVVGIEAFF